This T cell receptor (beta chain) was captured by sequencing in a study of blood T cell repertoires in COVID-19. Study summary: T cells, B-cell-depleted T cells, or PBMCs supplied cDNA or gDNA.

As handled by the study authors: Nucleated cell number was recorded as an estimate derived from reference gene primer amplification. Clones were sequenced by immunoSEQ multiplex PCR, and TCRdb holds only the in-frame ones, with some missing. The DNA gave D and trimming, while V, J and clone size come from that table. The sample consists of about 210,000 clones, 70% to 90% of them appearing once. Looked up from germline, CDR1 is SGHNT and CDR2 is YYREEE (reference sequence). This CDR3 comprises 15 residues. V lost 1 base and J 7 bases, leaving 15 bases between the germline ends. The sample was peripheral blood. The receptor was derived from a human donor in a cohort sampled during active COVID-19. The rearrangement joins TRBV5-4 to TRBJ2-1; D is possibly TRBD2 (5 bases). This CDR3 reads CASSLFPPGRNEQFF. CDR3 bases: TGTGCCAGCAGCTTGTTCCCGCCGGGGAGAAATGAGCAGTTCTTC.